The present entry profiles one TCR beta chain with its context. This clonotype has just a few counts. The antigen it recognizes is unknown. No base qualities exist here, and no much larger clone lies one base off it. This specimen comes from a study of T cell repertoires in cytomegalovirus infection (dated by TCRdb to about 2019). Regarding the complete study: Alongside well-studied HLA-B-restricted epitopes, the peptide stimulations were aimed at recently identified HLA-C-restricted CMV epitopes, whose presentation resists viral immunomodulation. Donor HLA type was relevant to the analysis, because carriage of CMV infection together with the matching HLA type was indicated by public TCR beta signatures.

TCRdb records Illumina HiSeq 1500 as the sequencer. The raw public reads went through TCRdb reprocessing: fastp at Q25, MiXCR clone calling, in-frame beta chains kept. A single entry per CDR3 protein holds the most common genes and DNA from its merged rows. The sample table holds some 920,000 distinct CDR3 sequences, of which roughly a third were seen once. Of the sample, about an eighth is held by the ten largest clones. The trim is 7 bases for V and 7 bases for J, with a gap of 7 bases between the germline ends. CDR1 LNHDA and CDR2 SQIVND are derived from the germline V gene (reference sequence). The CDR3 holds 10 amino acids from the cysteine to the phenylalanine. Only the CDR3 part of the read is kept: 30 bases, read in frame from the first base. The treatment or condition label for this specimen denotes: in vitro stimulation with specific CMV peptide epitopes to enrich CMV-specific T cells. On the study overall, not on this receptor specifically: The ex vivo response was dominated by HLA-C-restricted CMV-specific TCR beta clonotypes, and the single most frequent clonotype in two of eight donors was supplied by these HLA-C-restricted clonotypes. Cumulative frequency of public TCR beta family members discriminated carriers of CMV infection plus the relevant HLA type in this cohort and an independent 352-donor cohort.

Here the sequenced sample was cultured CD8+ T cells from PBMCs, taken from culture after CMV antigen stimulation. This receptor chain uses TRBV19 and TRBJ1-1, with TRBD1 perhaps the D gene, on 5 matching bases. The TCR comes from a human donor in good health (CMV status not recorded). Some clones in this sample may be carry-over from other donors' samples. The bases are TGTGCCAGTAAGGGGAGTGAAGCTTTCTTT. Its protein is CASKGSEAFF.